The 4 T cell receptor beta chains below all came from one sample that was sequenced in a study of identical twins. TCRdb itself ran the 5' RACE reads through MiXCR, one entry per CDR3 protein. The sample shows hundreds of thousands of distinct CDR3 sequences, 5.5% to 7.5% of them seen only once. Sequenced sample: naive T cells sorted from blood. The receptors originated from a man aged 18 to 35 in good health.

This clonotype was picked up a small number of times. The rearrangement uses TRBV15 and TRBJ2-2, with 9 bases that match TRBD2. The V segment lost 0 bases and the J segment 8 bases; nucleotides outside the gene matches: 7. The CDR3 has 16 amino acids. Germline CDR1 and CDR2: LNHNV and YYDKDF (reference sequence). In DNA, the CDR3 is TGTGCCACCAGCAGAGAATTGGCGGGAGGGCAGGGGGAGCTGTTTTTT. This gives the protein CATSRELAGGQGELFF. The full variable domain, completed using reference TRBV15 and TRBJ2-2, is DAMVIQNPRYQVTQFGKPVTLSCSQTLNHNVMYWYQQKSSQAPKLLFHYYDKDFNNEADTPDNFQSRRPNTSFCFLDIRSPGLGDTAMYLCATSRELAGGQGELFFGEGSRLTVL.

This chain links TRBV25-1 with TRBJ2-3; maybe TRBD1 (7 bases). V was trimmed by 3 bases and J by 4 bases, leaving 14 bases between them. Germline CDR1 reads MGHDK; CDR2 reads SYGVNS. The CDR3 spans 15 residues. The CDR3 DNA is TGTGCCAGCAGTGATAGGAGGGGGCCGGCAGATACGCAGTATTTT. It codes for CASSDRRGPADTQYF.

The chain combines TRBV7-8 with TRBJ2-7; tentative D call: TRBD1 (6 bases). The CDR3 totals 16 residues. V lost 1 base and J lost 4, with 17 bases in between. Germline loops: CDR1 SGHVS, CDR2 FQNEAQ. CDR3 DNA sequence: TGTGCCAGCAGCTTAGTTTCCCCCGGGACAATTTACGAGCAGTACTTC. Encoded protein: CASSLVSPGTIYEQYF.

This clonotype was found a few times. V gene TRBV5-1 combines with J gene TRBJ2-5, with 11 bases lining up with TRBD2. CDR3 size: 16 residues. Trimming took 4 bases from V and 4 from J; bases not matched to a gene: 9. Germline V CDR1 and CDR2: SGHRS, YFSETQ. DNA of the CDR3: TGCGCCAGCAGCACGGGACTAGCGGACGAGCGAGAGACCCAGTACTTC. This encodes CASSTGLADERETQYF.